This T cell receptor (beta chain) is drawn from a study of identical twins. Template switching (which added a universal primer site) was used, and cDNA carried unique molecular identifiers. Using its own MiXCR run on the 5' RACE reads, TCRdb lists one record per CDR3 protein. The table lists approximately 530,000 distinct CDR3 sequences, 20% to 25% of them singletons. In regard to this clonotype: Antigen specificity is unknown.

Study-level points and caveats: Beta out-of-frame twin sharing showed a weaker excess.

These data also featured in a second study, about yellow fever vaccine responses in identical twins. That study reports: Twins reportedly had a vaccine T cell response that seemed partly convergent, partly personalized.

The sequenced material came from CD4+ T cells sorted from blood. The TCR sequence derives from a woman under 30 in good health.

For the CDR3, the DNA is TGCAGTGCTGCGAAAGCCGGGACTAGCGTCTACAATGAGCAGTTCTTC. It specifies CSAAKAGTSVYNEQFF. The rearrangement links TRBV20-1 to TRBJ2-1; TRBD2 agrees at 10 bases. Germline CDR1 DFQATT, CDR2 SNEGSKA (reference sequence). The V segment lost 5 bases and the J segment 3 bases; nucleotides outside the gene matches: 10. CDR3 length: 16 residues.